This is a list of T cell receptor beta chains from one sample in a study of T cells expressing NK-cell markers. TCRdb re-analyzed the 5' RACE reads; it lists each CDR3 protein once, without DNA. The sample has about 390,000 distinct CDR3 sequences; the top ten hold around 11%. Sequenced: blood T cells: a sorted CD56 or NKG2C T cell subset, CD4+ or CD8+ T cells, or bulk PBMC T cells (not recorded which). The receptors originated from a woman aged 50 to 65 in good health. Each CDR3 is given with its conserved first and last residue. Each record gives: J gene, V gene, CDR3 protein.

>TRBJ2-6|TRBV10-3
CAISPGANVLTF
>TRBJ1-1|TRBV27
CASSPTQGWAGAFF
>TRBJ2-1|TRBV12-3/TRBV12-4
CASSPRLGNRNEQFF
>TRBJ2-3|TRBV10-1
CASSGLAGTTQYF
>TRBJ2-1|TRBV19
CASSIYNEQFF
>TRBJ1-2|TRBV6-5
CASSSAGANYGYTF
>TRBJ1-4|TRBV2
CASSGTGLTNEKLFF
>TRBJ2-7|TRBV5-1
CASSGGRDYEQYF
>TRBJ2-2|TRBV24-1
CATSDPAGTGTHTGELFF
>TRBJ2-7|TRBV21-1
CASPAESYEQYF
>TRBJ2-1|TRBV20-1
CSARNWRRDRNEQFF
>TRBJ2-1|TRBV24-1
CATSGRGRNEQFF
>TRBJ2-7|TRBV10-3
CAISATRGYEQYF
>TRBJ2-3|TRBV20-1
CSASIAGTDTQYF
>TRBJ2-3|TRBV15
CATSTRLDTQYF
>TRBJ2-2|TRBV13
CASSPQGVGGELFF
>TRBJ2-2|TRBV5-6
CASSVPGQGTGELFF
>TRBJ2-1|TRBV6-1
CASSEASGTGNNEQFF
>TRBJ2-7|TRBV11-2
CASSLDEGHRGSYEQYF
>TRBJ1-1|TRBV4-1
CASSHPTQDRWRKAFF
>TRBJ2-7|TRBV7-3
CASSLEGGSSYEQYF
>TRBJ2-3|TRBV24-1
CATNDFKGLRRTDTQYF
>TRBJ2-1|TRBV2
CASSEFEMDEQFF
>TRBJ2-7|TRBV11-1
CASSSQPGQSYEQYF
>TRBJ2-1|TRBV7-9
CASGAGVVHNEQFF
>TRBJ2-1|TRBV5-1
CASTTTGSIEQFF
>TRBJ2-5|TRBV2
CASSEFGVPTGGETQYF
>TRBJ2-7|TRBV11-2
CASSSLQGPKGSYEQYF
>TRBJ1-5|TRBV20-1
CSAMRLGGNQPQHF
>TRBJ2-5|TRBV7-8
CASSLLRDSRETQYF
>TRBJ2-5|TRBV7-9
CASSLKTGESETQYF
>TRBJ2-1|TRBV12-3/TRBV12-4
CASSSGGLAGYNEQFF
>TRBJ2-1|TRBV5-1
CASRSSNEQFF
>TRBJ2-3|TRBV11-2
CASSSPSQEGSPYTQYF
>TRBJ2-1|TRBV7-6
CASTEGGQWNEQFF
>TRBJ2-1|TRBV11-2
CASSLRGLAGGLYNEQFF
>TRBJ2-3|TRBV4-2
CASSQEADTQYF
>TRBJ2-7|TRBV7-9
CASSDRDLPQYF
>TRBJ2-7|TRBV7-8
CASSSTRGGHEQYF
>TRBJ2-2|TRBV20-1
CSATSGGNTGELFF
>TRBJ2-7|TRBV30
CAWTSSFAYEQYF
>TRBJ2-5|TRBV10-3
CAISPGTSGLQETQYF
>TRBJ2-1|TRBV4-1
CASSPPGGTGWSNEQFF
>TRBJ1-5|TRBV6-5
CASSPTGVSNQPQHF
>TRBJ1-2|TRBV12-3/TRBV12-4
CASSEARGGGHTF
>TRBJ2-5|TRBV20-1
CSANSLAELETQYF
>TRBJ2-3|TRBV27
CASTVTAGVDTDTQYF
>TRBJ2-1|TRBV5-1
CASSVKRASGDEQFF
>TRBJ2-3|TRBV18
CASSDIAGATDTQYF
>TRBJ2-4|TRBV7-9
CASGLRSEAKNIQYF
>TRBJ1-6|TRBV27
CASSFRGPSPLHF
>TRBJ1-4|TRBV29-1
CSVVGQGNEKLFF